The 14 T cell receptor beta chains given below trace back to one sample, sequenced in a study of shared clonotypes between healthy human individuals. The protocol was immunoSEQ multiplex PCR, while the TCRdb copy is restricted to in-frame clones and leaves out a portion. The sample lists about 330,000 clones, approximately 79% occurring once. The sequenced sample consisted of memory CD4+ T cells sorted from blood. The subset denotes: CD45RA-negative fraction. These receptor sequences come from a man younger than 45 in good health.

CDR3 in amino acids: CATTTDPYYEQYF. The CDR3 bases are TGTGCCACCACGACGGATCCCTACTACGAGCAGTACTTC. This rearrangement joins TRBV6-6 to TRBJ2-7; D remains ambiguous. Per germline, CDR1 MNHNY and CDR2 SVGAGI (reference sequence). The V end lost 10 bases, the J end lost 3 bases, and 16 bases lay between the germline ends. The CDR3 covers 13 residues.

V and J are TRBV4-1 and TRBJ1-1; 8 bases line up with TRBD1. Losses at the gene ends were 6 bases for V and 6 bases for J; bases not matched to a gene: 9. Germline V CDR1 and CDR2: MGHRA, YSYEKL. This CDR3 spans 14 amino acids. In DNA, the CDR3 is TGCGCCAGCAGTCGACAGGGGATAGAAGCTGAAGCTTTCTTT. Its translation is CASSRQGIEAEAFF.

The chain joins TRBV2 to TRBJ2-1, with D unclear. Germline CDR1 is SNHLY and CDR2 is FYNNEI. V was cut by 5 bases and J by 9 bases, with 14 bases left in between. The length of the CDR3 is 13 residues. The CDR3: CASSPQRQLEQFF. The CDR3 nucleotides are TGTGCCAGCAGTCCCCAACGGCAGCTTGAGCAGTTCTTC.

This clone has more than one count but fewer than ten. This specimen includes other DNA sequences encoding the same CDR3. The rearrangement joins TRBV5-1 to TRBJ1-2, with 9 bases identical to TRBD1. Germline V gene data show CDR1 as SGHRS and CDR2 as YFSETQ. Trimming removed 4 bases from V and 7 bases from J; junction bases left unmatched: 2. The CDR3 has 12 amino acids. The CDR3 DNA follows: TGCGCCAGCAGCCCGGACAGGGGTGGCTACACCTTC. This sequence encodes CASSPDRGGYTF.

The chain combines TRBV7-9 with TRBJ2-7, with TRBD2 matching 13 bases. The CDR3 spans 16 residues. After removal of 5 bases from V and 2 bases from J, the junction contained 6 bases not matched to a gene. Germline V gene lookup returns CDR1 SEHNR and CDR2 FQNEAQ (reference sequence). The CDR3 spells CASSETSGRPTYEQYF. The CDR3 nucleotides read TGTGCCAGCAGCGAGACTAGCGGGAGGCCTACCTACGAGCAGTACTTC.

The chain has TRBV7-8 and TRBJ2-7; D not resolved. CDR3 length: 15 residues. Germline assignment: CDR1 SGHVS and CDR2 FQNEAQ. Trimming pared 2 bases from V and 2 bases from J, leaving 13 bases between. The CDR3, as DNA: TGTGCCAGCAGCTTACGGCAGTACCGCCCCTACGAGCAGTACTTC. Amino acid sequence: CASSLRQYRPYEQYF.

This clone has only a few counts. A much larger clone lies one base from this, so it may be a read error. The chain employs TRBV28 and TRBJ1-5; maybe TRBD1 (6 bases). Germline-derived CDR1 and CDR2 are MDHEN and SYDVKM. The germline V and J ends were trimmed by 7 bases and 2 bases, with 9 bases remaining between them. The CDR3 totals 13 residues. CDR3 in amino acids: CASKGVGNQPQHF. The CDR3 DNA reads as TGTGCCAGCAAGGGGGTGGGCAATCAGCCCCAGCATTTT.

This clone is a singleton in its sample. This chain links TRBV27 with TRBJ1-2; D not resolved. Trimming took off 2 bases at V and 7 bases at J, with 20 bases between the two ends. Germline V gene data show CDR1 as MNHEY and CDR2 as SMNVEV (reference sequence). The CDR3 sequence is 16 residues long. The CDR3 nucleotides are TGTGCCAGCAGTTTAAGTAGTGGCAGAAATATAGGTGGCTACACCTTC. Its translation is CASSLSSGRNIGGYTF.

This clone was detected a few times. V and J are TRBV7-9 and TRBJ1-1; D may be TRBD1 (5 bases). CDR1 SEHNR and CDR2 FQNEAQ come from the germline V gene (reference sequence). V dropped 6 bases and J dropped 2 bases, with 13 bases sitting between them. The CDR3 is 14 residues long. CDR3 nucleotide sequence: TGTGCCAGCAGTCTGGACAATTCAAACACTGAAGCTTTCTTT. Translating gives CASSLDNSNTEAFF.

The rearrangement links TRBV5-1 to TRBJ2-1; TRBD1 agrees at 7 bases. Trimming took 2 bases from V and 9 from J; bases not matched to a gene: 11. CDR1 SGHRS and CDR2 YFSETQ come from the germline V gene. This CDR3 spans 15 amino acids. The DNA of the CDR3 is TGCGCCAGCAGCTTACGACAGGGTTTGAGCACTGAGCAGTTCTTC. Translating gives CASSLRQGLSTEQFF.

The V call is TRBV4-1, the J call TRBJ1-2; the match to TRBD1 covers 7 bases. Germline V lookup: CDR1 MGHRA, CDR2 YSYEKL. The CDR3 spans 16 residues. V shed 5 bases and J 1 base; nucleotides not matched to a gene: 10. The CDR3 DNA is TGCGCCAGCAGCAACACACACCGGGACAGTAACTATGGCTACACCTTC. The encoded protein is CASSNTHRDSNYGYTF.

The CDR3 sequence: CASSAKQGAGEAFF. The CDR3 DNA follows: TGTGCCAGCTCGGCCAAACAGGGGGCGGGTGAAGCTTTCTTT. The chain combines TRBV18 with TRBJ1-1; 9 positions match TRBD1. The CDR3 totals 14 residues. The trim removed 6 bases at V and 7 bases at J, leaving 9 bases unmatched. The germline gives CDR1 KGHSH, CDR2 LQKENI.

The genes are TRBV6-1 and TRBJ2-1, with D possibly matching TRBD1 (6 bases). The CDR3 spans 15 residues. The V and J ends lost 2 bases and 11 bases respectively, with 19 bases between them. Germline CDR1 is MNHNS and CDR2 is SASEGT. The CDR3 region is CASSESHGRGRQQFF. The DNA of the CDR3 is TGTGCCAGCAGTGAATCGCACGGCAGGGGCCGTCAGCAGTTCTTC.

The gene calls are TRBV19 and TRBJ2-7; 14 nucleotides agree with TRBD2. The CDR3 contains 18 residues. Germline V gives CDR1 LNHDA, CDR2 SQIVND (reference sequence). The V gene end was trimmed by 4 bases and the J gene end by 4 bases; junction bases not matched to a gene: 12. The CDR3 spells CASSTLPWTSGRSYEQYF. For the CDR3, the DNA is TGTGCCAGTAGTACCCTCCCCTGGACTAGCGGGAGGTCTTACGAGCAGTACTTC.